This T cell receptor beta chain was found in a study of T cell responses to AZD1222 COVID-19 vaccine. Trimming left V 0 bases short and J 10 bases short, with 10 bases between. CDR3 size: 14 residues. Germline V gene data show CDR1 as SNHLY and CDR2 as FYNNEI. The table came from immunoSEQ multiplex PCR; TCRdb's copy has only in-frame clones and leaves some out. The sample contains around 66,000 clones, 85% to 90% of which appear only once. The source material was peripheral blood, sampled 28 days after the second dose of the MenACWY control vaccine. The sequence was obtained from an adult who received the MenACWY meningococcal vaccine as a control. The V call is TRBV2, the J call TRBJ1-6; D may be TRBD1 (6 bases). CDR3 bases: TGTGCCAGCAGTGAAGCGGCGGACAGCTCACCCCTCCACTTT. Its translation: CASSEAADSSPLHF.